These 18 T cell receptor beta chains were all obtained from the same sample, sequenced in a study of blood T cell repertoires in COVID-19. Sequenced by immunoSEQ multiplex PCR; TCRdb stores in-frame clones only, minus some. The sample lists over 150,000 clones; 65% to 80% were seen once. The sequenced sample consisted of peripheral blood. Receptors were obtained from a man aged 55 to 70 with acute or convalescent COVID-19.

This chain connects TRBV4-1 to TRBJ2-7; TRBD1 matches at 10 bases. Germline V gives CDR1 MGHRA, CDR2 YSYEKL. Trimming removed 2 bases from V and 5 bases from J; junction bases left unmatched: 3. This CDR3 has 14 residues. CDR3 residues: CASSQYGQGDEQYF. Here the CDR3 DNA reads TGCGCCAGCAGCCAATATGGACAGGGGGACGAGCAGTACTTC.

The chain couples TRBV6-5 to TRBJ2-3; 7 bases are shared with TRBD2. CDR1 and CDR2 (germline): MNHEY, SVGAGI. Germline trimming cut 4 bases from V and 0 bases from J; bases unmatched to any gene: 4. The CDR3 consists of 15 residues. This CDR3 reads CASSWARGSTDTQYF. CDR3 nucleotide sequence: TGTGCCAGCAGTTGGGCGCGGGGGAGCACAGATACGCAGTATTTT.

This clone has only a few counts. J is TRBJ1-6 and V is TRBV4-3; 7 bases fit TRBD1. The CDR3 loop spans 14 amino acids. CDR1 is LGHNA, CDR2 YSLEER, per germline. The V segment lost 3 bases and the J segment 9 bases; nucleotides outside the gene matches: 5. CDR3 protein: CASSHDRDSSPLHF. Here the CDR3 DNA reads TGCGCCAGCAGCCATGACAGGGATAGTTCACCCCTCCACTTT.

Here the CDR3 reads CASSRGQGEKLFF. The DNA for the CDR3 is TGTGCCAGTAGTAGGGGGCAGGGAGAAAAACTGTTTTTT. This chain connects TRBV19 to TRBJ1-4, with a weak D call TRBD1 (6 bases). CDR1 and CDR2 from the germline V gene are LNHDA and SQIVND (reference sequence). The CDR3 runs to 13 residues. V was cut by 4 bases and J by 8 bases, with 11 bases left in between.

The rearrangement links TRBV9 to TRBJ2-7; 12 nucleotides match TRBD2. Germline V gives CDR1 SGDLS, CDR2 YYNGEE. V shed 3 bases, J shed 4 bases, and the junction held 2 bases outside the gene matches. The CDR3 consists of 14 residues. CDR3 loop: CASSETSGGYEQYF. In DNA form, the CDR3 reads TGTGCCAGCAGCGAGACTAGCGGGGGATACGAGCAGTACTTC.

CDR3 coding DNA: TGTGCCAGCAGTGCAGCTAGCGGGGGGACCACAGATACGCAGTATTTT. Protein sequence: CASSAASGGTTDTQYF. The chain links TRBV2 to TRBJ2-3; 11 bases line up with TRBD2. Germline trimming cut 4 bases from V and 2 bases from J; bases unmatched to any gene: 5. The CDR3 is 16 residues long. Germline CDR1 SNHLY, CDR2 FYNNEI. Looking up the rest from reference TRBV2 and TRBJ2-3 gives the full variable domain: EPEVTQTPSHQVTQMGQEVILRCVPISNHLYFYWYRQILGQKVEFLVSFYNNEISEKSEIFDDQFSVERPDGSNFTLKIRSTKLEDSAMYFCASSAASGGTTDTQYFGPGTRLTVL.

The chain links TRBV7-9 to TRBJ2-2; 7 bases agree with TRBD1. CDR1 is SEHNR and CDR2 is FQNEAQ in the germline V gene (reference sequence). CDR3 length: 16 residues. V gave up 5 bases and J gave up 4 bases; unmatched junction bases: 10. The CDR3 DNA is TGTGCCAGCAGCCCCCCAGGGACAGAAGCCACCGGGGAGCTGTTTTTT. Amino acids: CASSPPGTEATGELFF.

This sequence joins TRBV30 and TRBJ2-2; D uncertain. Germline CDR1 GTSNPN, CDR2 SVGIG (reference sequence). The CDR3 covers 11 residues. V dropped 4 bases and J dropped 6 bases, with 6 bases sitting between them. CDR3 amino acids: CAWNTAGELFF. CDR3 bases: TGTGCCTGGAATACAGCCGGGGAGCTGTTTTTT.

V is TRBV5-1 and J is TRBJ2-7; TRBD1 agrees at 8 bases. CDR3 length: 15 residues. The V gene's germline CDR1 is SGHRS and CDR2 YFSETQ. V lost 4 bases to trimming and J lost 4 bases; unmatched junction nucleotides: 10. The CDR3 nucleotides read TGCGCCAGCAGCACGACAGGGGAGGCAGGGTACGAGCAGTACTTC. Its protein product is CASSTTGEAGYEQYF.

The chain has TRBV30 and TRBJ1-3; D is undetermined. This CDR3 region has 15 residues. The ends were cut back, 0 bases at V and 0 bases at J, with 9 bases in the middle. CDR1 is GTSNPN, CDR2 SVGIG, per germline (reference sequence). The DNA of the CDR3 is TGTGCCTGGAGTGTACCACGGAGCTCTGGAAACACCATATATTTT. Translated: CAWSVPRSSGNTIYF.

The V and J genes are TRBV30 and TRBJ1-5; D remains ambiguous. Germline CDR1 and CDR2: GTSNPN and SVGIG (reference sequence). V dropped 0 bases and J dropped 1 base, with 16 bases sitting between them. The CDR3 is 17 amino acids. In DNA, the CDR3 is TGTGCCTGGAGTGTAAATTGGAGGGCGGCAAGCAATCAGCCCCAGCATTTT. Residues: CAWSVNWRAASNQPQHF.

This clone has just one count. V is TRBV30 and J is TRBJ1-6; tentative D call: TRBD1 (6 bases). V shed 3 bases and J shed 8 bases, with 11 bases lying between them. The germline V gene has CDR1 GTSNPN and CDR2 SVGIG (reference sequence). This CDR3 is built from 13 residues. The CDR3 spells CAWRTGQYSPLHF. The CDR3 nucleotides read TGTGCCTGGAGGACTGGACAGTATTCACCCCTCCACTTT.

The chain uses TRBV7-2 and TRBJ2-2, with TRBD1 matching over 7 bases. The CDR3 consists of 17 residues. Germline lookup yields CDR1 SGHTA and CDR2 FQGNSA. After removal of 5 bases from V and 8 bases from J, the junction contained 17 bases not matched to a gene. The CDR3 bases are TGTGCCAGCAGCCAGAGTCGGGCAGGGGGATGGGTTGGGGAGCTGTTTTTT. As protein: CASSQSRAGGWVGELFF.

Only a few counts were recorded for this clone. The chain has TRBV3-1 (or the pseudogene TRBV3-2) and TRBJ1-5; 10 bases are shared with TRBD1. CDR1 LGHDT and CDR2 YNNKEL come from the germline V gene (reference sequence). The CDR3 spans 14 residues. V shed 4 bases and J 5 bases; nucleotides not matched to a gene: 2. CDR3: CASSRGQGDQPQHF. As DNA, the CDR3 is TGTGCCAGCAGCCGAGGACAGGGGGATCAGCCCCAGCATTTT.

J is TRBJ1-3 and V is TRBV19, with a tentative D call TRBD1 (6 bases). The CDR3 sequence is 17 residues long. V was shortened by 3 bases and J by 0 bases, with 15 bases between the two germline ends. The germline CDR1 and CDR2 sequences are LNHDA and SQIVND (reference sequence). DNA of the CDR3: TGTGCCAGTAGTATCGTTCAGGGGCTCAGCTCTGGAAACACCATATATTTT. Translation: CASSIVQGLSSGNTIYF.

The rearrangement links TRBV4-1 to TRBJ1-2; 7 nucleotides match TRBD1. Trimming removed 0 bases from V and 7 bases from J; junction bases left unmatched: 8. CDR3 length: 15 amino acids. The germline V gene has CDR1 MGHRA and CDR2 YSYEKL. The CDR3 is CASSQDGDRATGYTF. Written as DNA, the CDR3 is TGCGCCAGCAGCCAAGATGGTGACAGGGCGACTGGCTACACCTTC.

This clone was detected only once. The genes are TRBV9 and TRBJ2-5, with 8 bases matching TRBD2. Trimming took 3 bases from V and 2 from J; bases not matched to a gene: 6. Per germline, CDR1 SGDLS and CDR2 YYNGEE. CDR3 length: 15 residues. CDR3 loop: CASSATGTRQETQYF. For the CDR3, the DNA is TGTGCCAGCAGCGCTACCGGGACTAGACAAGAGACCCAGTACTTC.

The chain has TRBV27 and TRBJ1-1; D remains unclear. The CDR3 is made up of 13 amino acids. The germline V gene encodes CDR1 MNHEY and CDR2 SMNVEV (reference sequence). V lost 6 bases and J lost 2, with 10 bases in between. Here the CDR3 reads CASSKHRNTEAFF. Here the CDR3 DNA reads TGTGCCAGCAGCAAGCACCGTAACACTGAAGCTTTCTTT.